This T cell receptor (beta chain) was profiled in a study of identical twins. TCRdb reprocessed the 5' RACE reads via MiXCR and lists one record per CDR3 protein. The table shows 500,000 to 650,000 distinct CDR3 sequences, with about 7.1% occurring only once. Healthy Caucasians were all of the donors. The study, taken as a whole, reports: Fewer insertions characterized abundant cord blood beta clonotypes, whereas memory repertoires showed none.

To note about this clonotype: Its specificity is unknown.

V was pared by 1 base and J by 6 bases, with 17 bases of the junction left unmatched. The CDR3 length is 18 residues. Germline V lookup: CDR1 SGHRS, CDR2 YFSETQ. The same data also went into a second study, on yellow fever vaccine responses in identical twins. That work adds: Twin vaccine T cell responses reportedly seemed partly convergent, partly personalized.

This receptor was obtained from a woman aged 18-29 years in good health. The sample comprised PBMCs. The chain joins TRBV5-1 to TRBJ2-3; TRBD2 aligns across 7 bases. CDR3 in DNA: TGCGCCAGCAGCTTGTGGGGGACCTCCGGGGGGAACCTGGATACGCAGTATTTT. This codes for CASSLWGTSGGNLDTQYF.